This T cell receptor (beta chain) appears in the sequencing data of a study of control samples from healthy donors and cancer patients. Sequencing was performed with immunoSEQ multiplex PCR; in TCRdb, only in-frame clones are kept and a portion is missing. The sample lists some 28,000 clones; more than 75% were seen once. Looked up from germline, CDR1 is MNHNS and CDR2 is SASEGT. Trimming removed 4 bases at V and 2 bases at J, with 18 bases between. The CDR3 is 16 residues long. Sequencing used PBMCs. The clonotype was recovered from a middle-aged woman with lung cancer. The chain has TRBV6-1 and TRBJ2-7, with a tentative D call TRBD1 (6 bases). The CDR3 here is CASSAESRTAAYEQYF. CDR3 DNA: TGTGCCAGCAGTGCAGAATCGCGGACAGCTGCCTACGAGCAGTACTTC.